This TCR beta chain originates from a study of OX40 agonist ivuxolimab in advanced cancers. Regarding the study as a whole: Expanded clones belonging to CD8+ T cells outnumbered, on average, those of CD4+.

Comment on this clone: The antigen is not known.

The method was immunoSEQ multiplex PCR; TCRdb's version includes in-frame clones alone and lacks a portion of them. The sample holds around 30,000 clones, 75% to 90% seen once. Trimming cost V 2 bases and J 6 bases, with 28 bases left between them. The CDR3 is 19 amino acids. Germline lookup yields CDR1 SGDLS and CDR2 YYNGEE. The receptor was isolated from an adult with an advanced solid tumor such as melanoma, head and neck, liver or kidney cancer. The material was CD4+ or CD8+ T cells sorted from blood, obtained in a trial of the OX40 agonist ivuxolimab. The chain combines TRBV9 with TRBJ2-3, with a possible D match to TRBD2 (6 bases). This chain's CDR3 is CASSVSPSSVLERWDTQYF. The CDR3 DNA reads TGTGCCAGCAGCGTGAGCCCATCTAGCGTCCTCGAGAGGTGGGATACGCAGTATTTT. Looking up the rest from reference TRBV9 and TRBJ2-3 gives the full variable domain: DSGVTQTPKHLITATGQRVTLRCSPRSGDLSVYWYQQSLDQGLQFLIQYYNGEERAKGNILERFSAQQFPDLHSELNLSSLELGDSALYFCASSVSPSSVLERWDTQYFGPGTRLTVL.